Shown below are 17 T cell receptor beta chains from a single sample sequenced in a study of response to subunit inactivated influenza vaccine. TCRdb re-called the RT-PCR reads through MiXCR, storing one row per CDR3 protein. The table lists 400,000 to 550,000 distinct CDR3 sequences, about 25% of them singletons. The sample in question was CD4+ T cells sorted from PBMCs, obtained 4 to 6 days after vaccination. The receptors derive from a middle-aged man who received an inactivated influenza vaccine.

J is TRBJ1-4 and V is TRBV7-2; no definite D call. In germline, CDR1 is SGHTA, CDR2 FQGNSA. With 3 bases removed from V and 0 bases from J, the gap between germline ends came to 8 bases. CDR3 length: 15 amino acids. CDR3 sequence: CASSFQRATNEKLFF. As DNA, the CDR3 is TGTGCCAGCAGCTTCCAGCGCGCAACTAATGAAAAACTGTTTTTT.

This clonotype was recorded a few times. This CDR3 is CASSGLHGSETQYF. The CDR3 DNA is TGTGCCAGCAGCGGACTGCATGGCAGCGAGACCCAGTACTTC. The chain combines TRBV3-1 with TRBJ2-5, with D perhaps matching TRBD2 (5 bases). This CDR3 is 14 amino acids long. CDR1 and CDR2 (germline): LGHDT, YNNKEL (reference sequence). V lost 5 bases and J 5 bases, leaving 15 bases between the germline ends.

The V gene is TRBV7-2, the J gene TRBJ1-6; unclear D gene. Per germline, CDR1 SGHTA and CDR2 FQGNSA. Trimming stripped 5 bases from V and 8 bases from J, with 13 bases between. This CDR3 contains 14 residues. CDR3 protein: CASSPFRRHSPLHF. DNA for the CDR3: TGTGCCAGCAGCCCCTTTAGACGCCATTCACCCCTCCACTTT.

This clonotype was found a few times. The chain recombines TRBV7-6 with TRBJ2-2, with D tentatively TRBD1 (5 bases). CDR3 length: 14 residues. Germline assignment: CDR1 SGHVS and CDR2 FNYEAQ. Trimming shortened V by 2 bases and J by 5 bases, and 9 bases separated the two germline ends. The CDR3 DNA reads TGTGCCAGCAGCTTATGGGGCCTAACCGGGGAGCTGTTTTTT. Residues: CASSLWGLTGELFF.

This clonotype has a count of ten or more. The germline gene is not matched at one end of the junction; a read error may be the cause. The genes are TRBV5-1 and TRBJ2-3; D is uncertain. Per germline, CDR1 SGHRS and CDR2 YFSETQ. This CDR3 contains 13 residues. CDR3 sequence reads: CASSLDRGDTQYF. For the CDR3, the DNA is TGTGCCAGCAGCTTAGACCGCGGAGATACGCAGTATTTT.

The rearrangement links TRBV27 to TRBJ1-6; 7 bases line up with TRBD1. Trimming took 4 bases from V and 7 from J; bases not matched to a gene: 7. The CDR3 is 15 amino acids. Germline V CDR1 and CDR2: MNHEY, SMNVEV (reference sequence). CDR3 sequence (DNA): TGTGCCAGCAGTTCGTCCGGGACAGCCAATTCACCCCTCCACTTT. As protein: CASSSSGTANSPLHF.

CDR3 DNA: TGTGCCAGCATGATTCAGGGAGGATTCCAAGAGACCCAGTACTTC. Translating gives CASMIQGGFQETQYF. The chain carries TRBV2 and TRBJ2-5; D possibly corresponds to TRBD2 (6 bases). CDR3 length equals 15 residues. CDR1 SNHLY and CDR2 FYNNEI come from the germline V gene. V lost 7 bases, J lost 1 base, and 16 bases lay in between.

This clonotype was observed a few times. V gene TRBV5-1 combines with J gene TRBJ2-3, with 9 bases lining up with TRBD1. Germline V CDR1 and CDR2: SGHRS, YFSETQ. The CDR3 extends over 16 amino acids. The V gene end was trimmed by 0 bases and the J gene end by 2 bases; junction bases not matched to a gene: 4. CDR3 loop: CASSLGGTGPTDTQYF. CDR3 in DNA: TGCGCCAGCAGCTTGGGTGGGACAGGGCCCACAGATACGCAGTATTTT.

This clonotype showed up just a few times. The CDR3 DNA is TGCGCCAGCAGCGAAAACAGGACTCCTGGAAACACCATATATTTT. Its translation is CASSENRTPGNTIYF. This chain connects TRBV4-1 to TRBJ1-3; a possible D gene is TRBD1 (5 bases). CDR1 MGHRA and CDR2 YSYEKL come from the germline V gene. V was trimmed by 5 bases and J by 2 bases, leaving 13 bases between them. CDR3 length: 15 amino acids.

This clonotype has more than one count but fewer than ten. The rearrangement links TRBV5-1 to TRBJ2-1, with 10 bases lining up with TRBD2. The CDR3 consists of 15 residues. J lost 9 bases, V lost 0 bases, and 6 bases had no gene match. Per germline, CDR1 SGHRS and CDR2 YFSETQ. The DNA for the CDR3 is TGCGCCAGCAGCTTGGAGAGACTAGCGGGCACTGAGCAGTTCTTC. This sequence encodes CASSLERLAGTEQFF.

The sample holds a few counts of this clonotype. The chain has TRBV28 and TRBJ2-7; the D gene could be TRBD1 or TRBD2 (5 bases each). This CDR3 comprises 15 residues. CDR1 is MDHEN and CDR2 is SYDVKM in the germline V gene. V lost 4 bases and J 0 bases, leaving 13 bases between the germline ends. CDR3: CASSSRPGSSYEQYF. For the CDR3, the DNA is TGTGCCAGCAGTTCGCGGCCAGGGAGCTCCTACGAGCAGTACTTC.

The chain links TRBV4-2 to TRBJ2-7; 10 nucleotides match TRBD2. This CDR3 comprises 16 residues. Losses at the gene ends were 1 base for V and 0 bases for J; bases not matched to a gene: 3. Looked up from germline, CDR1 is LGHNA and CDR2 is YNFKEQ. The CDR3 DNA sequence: TGTGCCAGCAGCCAAGGGAGCGGGGGGGACTCCTACGAGCAGTACTTC. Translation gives CASSQGSGGDSYEQYF.

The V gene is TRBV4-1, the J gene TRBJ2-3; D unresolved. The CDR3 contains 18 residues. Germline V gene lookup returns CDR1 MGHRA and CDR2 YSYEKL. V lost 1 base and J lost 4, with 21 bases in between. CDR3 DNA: TGCGCCAGCAGCCAAGGAAATAGGTTCACGGAAAGGTCAGATACGCAGTATTTT. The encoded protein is CASSQGNRFTERSDTQYF.

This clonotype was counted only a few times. This chain's CDR3 is CASSPDRGPYNEQFF. The CDR3, as DNA: TGTGCCAGCAGCCCCGACAGGGGGCCCTACAATGAGCAGTTCTTC. The chain employs TRBV7-8 and TRBJ2-1; 10 nucleotides line up with TRBD1. Germline lookup yields CDR1 SGHVS and CDR2 FQNEAQ. The J segment lost 2 bases and the V segment lost 5 bases, leaving 3 bases of the junction unmatched. The CDR3 is 15 residues long.

The CDR3 loop is CASSLVRGQQFF. The CDR3 DNA reads TGTGCCAGCAGCTTAGTCCGGGGGCAGCAGTTCTTC. This chain links TRBV7-2 with TRBJ2-1, with D perhaps matching TRBD1 or TRBD2 (6 bases each). CDR3 size: 12 residues. Germline CDR1 SGHTA, CDR2 FQGNSA. The V and J ends lost 1 base and 11 bases respectively, with 9 bases between them.

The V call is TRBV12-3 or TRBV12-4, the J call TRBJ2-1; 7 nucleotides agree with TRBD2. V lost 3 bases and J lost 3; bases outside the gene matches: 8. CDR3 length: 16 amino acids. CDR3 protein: CASSFSGGGVYNEQFF. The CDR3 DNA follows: TGTGCCAGCAGTTTTTCGGGAGGTGGGGTCTACAATGAGCAGTTCTTC.

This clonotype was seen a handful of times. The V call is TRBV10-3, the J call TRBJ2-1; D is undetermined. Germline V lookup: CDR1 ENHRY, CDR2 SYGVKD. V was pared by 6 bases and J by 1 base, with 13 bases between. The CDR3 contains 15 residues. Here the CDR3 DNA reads TGTGCCATCAGGGGCCTTATCGGATCCTACAATGAGCAGTTCTTC. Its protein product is CAIRGLIGSYNEQFF.